The rows below give T cell receptor beta chains drawn from one sample of a study of siplizumab effects on memory and regulatory T cells. Only in-frame clones appear in the TCRdb table, and some are missing; sequencing was by immunoSEQ multiplex PCR. The table lists about 100,000 clones, over 90% of them singletons, with 1% to 1.5% in the top ten. The sequenced material came from non-Treg CD4+ T cells sorted from blood. Every receptor here comes from a human donor in good health. The CDR3 runs from the conserved cysteine through the conserved F or W. A D gene is named only where the DNA matches it firmly. Size is omitted from some rows. Given values are once, few, many or a class for expanded clones.

cdr3_aa cdr3_nt j_call clone_size v_call d_call
CASSLATSGADLGQYF TGTGCCAGCAGTTTAGCTACTAGCGGGGCCGACTTAGGGCAGTACTTC TRBJ2-7 - TRBV28 TRBD2
CASSIGVGNQPQHF TGTGCCAGTAGTATCGGGGTGGGCAATCAGCCCCAGCATTTT TRBJ1-5 - TRBV19 -
CASSLRAGDTDTQYF TGTGCCAGCAGCTTACGGGCAGGGGACACAGATACGCAGTATTTT TRBJ2-3 - TRBV7-2 -
CASSRDLAVSYNEQFF TGTGCCAGCAGTCGCGATCTAGCGGTCTCCTACAATGAGCAGTTCTTC TRBJ2-1 - TRBV2 TRBD2
CASSSPLFTGELFF TGTGCCAGCAGCTCCCCGTTATTCACCGGGGAGCTGTTTTTT TRBJ2-2 - TRBV5-4 -
CSATSTDTQYF TGCAGTGCCACTAGCACAGATACGCAGTATTTT TRBJ2-3 - TRBV20-1 -
CASSYGGTYSYEQYF TGTGCCAGCAGTTACGGGGGCACTTACTCCTACGAGCAGTACTTC TRBJ2-7 once TRBV6-6 -
CASSIPVPMRLDYTGETQYF TGTGCCAGCAGCATACCCGTCCCCATGAGACTAGATTACACAGGAGAGACCCAGTACTTC TRBJ2-5 - TRBV21-1 -
CASSELEVLGANVLTF TGTGCCAGCAGTGAATTGGAGGTCCTTGGGGCCAACGTCCTGACTTTC TRBJ2-6 once TRBV25-1 -
CASSLRQGQETQYF TGTGCCAGCAGCTTAAGGCAGGGACAAGAGACCCAGTACTTC TRBJ2-5 once TRBV7-9 -
CASSFNRGEQYF TGTGCCAGCAGCTTTAATCGGGGCGAGCAGTACTTC TRBJ2-7 - TRBV7-2 -